This T cell receptor beta chain emerged from a study of T cell repertoires in cytomegalovirus infection. Overall study: In public TCR beta signatures, there were indications of both CMV infection and matching HLA type.

Trimming shortened V by 4 bases and J by 7 bases, and 8 bases separated the two germline ends. The CDR3 loop spans 12 amino acids. CDR1 is SGHDN, CDR2 FVKESK, per germline. Study-wide points: People with CMV and the relevant HLA were identified by cumulative public TCR beta family frequency.

TCRdb fed the reads into MiXCR, producing one record per CDR3 protein. The sample holds around 230,000 distinct CDR3 sequences, approximately 7% seen once. This clonotype was seen at least ten times. Its antigen is not known. The TCR sequence derives from a human donor in good health (CMV status not recorded). Some clones in this sample may be carry-over from other donors' samples. Sequencing was performed on PBMCs. V and J are TRBV14 and TRBJ1-5; tentative D call: TRBD1 (5 bases). CDR3 coding DNA: TGTGCCAGCAGCCGGGGGGAACAGCCCCAGCATTTT. It specifies CASSRGEQPQHF.